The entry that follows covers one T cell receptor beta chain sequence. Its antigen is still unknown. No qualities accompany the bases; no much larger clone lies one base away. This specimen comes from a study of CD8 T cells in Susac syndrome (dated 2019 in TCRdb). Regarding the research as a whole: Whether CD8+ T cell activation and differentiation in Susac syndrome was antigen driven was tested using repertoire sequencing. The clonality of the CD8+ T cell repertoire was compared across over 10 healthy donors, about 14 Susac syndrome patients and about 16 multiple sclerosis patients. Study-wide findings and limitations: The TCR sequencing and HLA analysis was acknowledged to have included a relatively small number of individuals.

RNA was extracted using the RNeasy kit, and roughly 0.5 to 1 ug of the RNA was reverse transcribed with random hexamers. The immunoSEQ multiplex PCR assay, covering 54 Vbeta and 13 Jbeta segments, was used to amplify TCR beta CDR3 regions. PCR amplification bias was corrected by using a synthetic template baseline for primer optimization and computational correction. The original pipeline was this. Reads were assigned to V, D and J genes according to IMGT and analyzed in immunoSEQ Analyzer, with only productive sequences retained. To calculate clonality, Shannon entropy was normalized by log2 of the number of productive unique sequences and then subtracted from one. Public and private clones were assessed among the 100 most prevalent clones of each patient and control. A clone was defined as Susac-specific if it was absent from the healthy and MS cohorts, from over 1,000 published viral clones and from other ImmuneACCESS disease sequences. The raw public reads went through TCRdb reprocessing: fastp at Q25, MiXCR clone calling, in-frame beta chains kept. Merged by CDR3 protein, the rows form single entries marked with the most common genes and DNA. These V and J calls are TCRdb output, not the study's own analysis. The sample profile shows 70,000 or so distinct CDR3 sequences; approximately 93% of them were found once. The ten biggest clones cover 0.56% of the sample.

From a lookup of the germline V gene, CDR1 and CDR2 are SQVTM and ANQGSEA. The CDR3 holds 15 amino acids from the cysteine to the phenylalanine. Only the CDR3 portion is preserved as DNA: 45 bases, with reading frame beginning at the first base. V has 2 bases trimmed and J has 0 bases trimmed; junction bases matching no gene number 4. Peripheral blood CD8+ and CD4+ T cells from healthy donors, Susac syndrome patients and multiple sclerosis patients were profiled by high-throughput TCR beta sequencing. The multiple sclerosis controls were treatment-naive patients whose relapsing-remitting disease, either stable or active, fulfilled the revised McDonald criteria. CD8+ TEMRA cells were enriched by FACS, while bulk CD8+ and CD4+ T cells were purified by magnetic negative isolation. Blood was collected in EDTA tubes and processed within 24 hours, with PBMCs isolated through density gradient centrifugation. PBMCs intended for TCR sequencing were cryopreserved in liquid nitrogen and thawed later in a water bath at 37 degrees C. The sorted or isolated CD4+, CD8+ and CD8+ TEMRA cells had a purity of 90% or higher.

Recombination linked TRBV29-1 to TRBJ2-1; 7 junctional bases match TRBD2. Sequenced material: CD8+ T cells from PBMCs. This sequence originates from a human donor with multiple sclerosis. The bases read TGCAGCGTTGAATCGGGCGGGAGCTCCTACAATGAGCAGTTCTTC. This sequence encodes CSVESGGSSYNEQFF.